This passage covers 18 T cell receptor beta chains from one sample sequenced in a study of cytomegalovirus exposure and HLA in healthy donors. The PCR ran on 60 Vbeta and 13 Jbeta primers. Using immunoSEQ multiplex PCR, the repertoire was profiled, and TCRdb retains in-frame clones only, with some absent. Found here are some 150,000 clones, around three quarters of them singletons; the top ten hold under 3%. The sequencing input was PBMCs. The receptors shown here come from a woman aged 45-65 years in good health and CMV-seronegative.

This chain joins TRBV18 and TRBJ2-2; weak D call: TRBD2 (5 bases). V was cut by 1 base and J by 6 bases, with 9 bases left in between. Germline-derived CDR1 and CDR2 are KGHSH and LQKENI. This CDR3 has 14 residues. The CDR3 bases are TGTGCCAGCTCACCACAGAACGGGGCCGGGGAGCTGTTTTTT. It codes for CASSPQNGAGELFF.

The chain has TRBV6-4 and TRBJ2-7; 8 nucleotides match TRBD1. The germline gives CDR1 MRHNA, CDR2 SNTAGT. The V gene end was trimmed by 7 bases and the J gene end by 5 bases; junction bases not matched to a gene: 7. The CDR3 covers 13 residues. This chain's CDR3 is CASNPGGIDEQYF. In DNA form, the CDR3 reads TGTGCCAGCAACCCAGGGGGCATCGACGAGCAGTACTTC.

This chain links TRBV28 with TRBJ1-5; TRBD1 agrees at 10 bases. The CDR3 is 17 amino acids. CDR1 is MDHEN, CDR2 SYDVKM, per germline. V lost 5 bases, J lost 3 bases, and 10 bases stayed unmatched. The CDR3 here is CASSNVKGTGDNQPQHF. The CDR3 bases are TGTGCCAGCAGTAATGTGAAAGGGACAGGGGACAATCAGCCCCAGCATTTT.

The chain is built from TRBV6-5 and TRBJ2-7, with TRBD1 matching over 7 bases. The CDR3 has 15 amino acids. In germline, CDR1 is MNHEY, CDR2 SVGAGI. Trimming cost V 4 bases and J 6 bases; bases outside gene matches: 12. The CDR3 DNA follows: TGTGCCAGCAGTTCCCGGCAAAGGGGGCTAGGCGAGCAGTACTTC. Translating it yields CASSSRQRGLGEQYF.

The sample holds one count of this clone. V gene TRBV4-3 combines with J gene TRBJ2-2; 9 bases are a match to TRBD2. The V gene's germline CDR1 is LGHNA and CDR2 YSLEER. With V trimmed by 4 bases and J by 4 bases, 4 bases remained unmatched. This CDR3 has 15 amino acids. CDR3 DNA sequence: TGCGCCAGCAGCCTGGGACTAGCTATCACCGGGGAGCTGTTTTTT. Its protein product is CASSLGLAITGELFF.

The CDR3 reads CASSLTTGSSGNTIYF. In DNA form, the CDR3 reads TGCGCCAGCAGCCTTACGACTGGGAGCTCTGGAAACACCATATATTTT. The rearrangement joins TRBV5-1 to TRBJ1-3; D ambiguous. Germline V CDR1 and CDR2: SGHRS, YFSETQ. This CDR3 has 16 amino acids. V was pared by 4 bases and J by 0 bases, with 14 bases between.

The rearrangement joins TRBV5-8 to TRBJ1-2, with 10 bases identical to TRBD1. This CDR3 spans 15 amino acids. From germline, CDR1 is SGHTS and CDR2 YDEGEE. V trimming: 0 bases; J trimming: 1 base; junction bases outside the gene matches: 0. The CDR3 nucleotides are TGTGCCAGCAGCTTGGGGGACAGGGGTAACTATGGCTACACCTTC. Protein sequence: CASSLGDRGNYGYTF.

V is TRBV27 and J is TRBJ1-5; D is possibly TRBD1 (5 bases). Germline CDR1 reads MNHEY; CDR2 reads SMNVEV (reference sequence). The length of the CDR3 is 14 residues. V was cut by 8 bases and J by 2 bases, with 13 bases left in between. The chain's CDR3 is CASGRTGGNQPQHF. The CDR3 DNA follows: TGTGCCAGCGGGCGAACAGGTGGCAATCAGCCCCAGCATTTT.

This clone was recorded only once. Sequence at one end of the junction differs from germline and may be a read error. V and J are TRBV7-9 and TRBJ1-5, with TRBD1 as a possible D gene (6 bases). CDR1 and CDR2 from the germline V gene are SEHNR and FQNEAQ (reference sequence). The CDR3 is 17 residues long. CDR3 DNA sequence: TGTTCCAGCAGCGCCGGCGGCGGACAGTATAGCAATCAGCCCCAGCATTTT. It is translated as CSSSAGGGQYSNQPQHF.

This rearrangement joins TRBV6-1 to TRBJ2-5, with a tentative D call TRBD2 (5 bases). Per the germline V gene, CDR1 is MNHNS and CDR2 is SASEGT. CDR3 size: 14 residues. Trimming took off 7 bases at V and 3 bases at J, with 15 bases between the two ends. CDR3 sequence reads: CASNPTRTKETQYF. CDR3 sequence (DNA): TGTGCCAGCAACCCCACTAGAACTAAAGAGACCCAGTACTTC.

V usage is TRBV18 and J usage is TRBJ2-2; perhaps TRBD1 as D (6 bases). The CDR3 loop spans 17 amino acids. V lost 6 bases, J lost 1 base, and 18 bases lay in between. The germline gives CDR1 KGHSH, CDR2 LQKENI. CDR3 bases: TGTGCCAGCTCGGTTTCTCTGGACAGCCAGAACACCGGGGAGCTGTTTTTT. Amino acids: CASSVSLDSQNTGELFF.

The chain joins TRBV15 to TRBJ2-5, with D tentatively TRBD1 (7 bases). Per the germline V gene, CDR1 is LNHNV and CDR2 is YYDKDF (reference sequence). The germline V and J ends were trimmed by 6 bases and 1 base, with 21 bases remaining between them. This CDR3 is 17 amino acids long. CDR3 region: CATSGQEGPRTQETQYF. The CDR3 DNA sequence: TGTGCCACCAGTGGACAGGAGGGACCGAGGACCCAAGAGACCCAGTACTTC.

Regarding this clone: Other DNA sequences in this sample translate to the same CDR3. The chain couples TRBV11-3 to TRBJ2-1; 10 bases are shared with TRBD1. The V gene end was trimmed by 5 bases and the J gene end by 5 bases; junction bases not matched to a gene: 6. Looked up from germline, CDR1 is SGHNT and CDR2 is YENEEA. CDR3 length: 15 residues. The chain's CDR3 is CASSQDRGPHNEQFF. CDR3 nucleotides: TGTGCCAGCAGCCAAGACAGGGGGCCCCACAATGAGCAGTTCTTC. Full variable domain (rest looked up from reference TRBV11-3 and TRBJ2-1): EAGVVQSPRYKIIEKKQPVAFWCNPISGHNTLYWYLQNLGQGPELLIRYENEEAVDDSQLPKDRFSAERLKGVDSTLKIQPAELGDSAVYLCASSQDRGPHNEQFFGPGTRLTVL.

The J gene is TRBJ2-1, the V gene TRBV5-1; maybe TRBD2 (6 bases). CDR1 and CDR2 (germline): SGHRS, YFSETQ. The V end lost 0 bases, the J end lost 9 bases, and 10 bases lay between the germline ends. This CDR3 spans 13 amino acids. CDR3 region: CASSLAAGSEQFF. CDR3 DNA: TGCGCCAGCAGCTTGGCCGCGGGGAGTGAGCAGTTCTTC.

V is TRBV27 and J is TRBJ1-2, with 7 bases lining up with TRBD1. Losses at the gene ends were 7 bases for V and 2 bases for J; bases not matched to a gene: 10. The length of the CDR3 is 15 residues. CDR1 and CDR2 (germline): MNHEY, SMNVEV (reference sequence). The CDR3 is CASKSGGLTNYGYTF. Here the CDR3 DNA reads TGTGCCAGCAAATCAGGGGGGCTCACAAACTATGGCTACACCTTC.

This chain joins TRBV5-1 and TRBJ2-7, with 10 bases fitting TRBD2. The CDR3 has 16 residues. After removal of 2 bases from V and 6 bases from J, the junction contained 11 bases not matched to a gene. Germline CDR1 reads SGHRS; CDR2 reads YFSETQ. The CDR3 loop reads CASSLGPAGGPGEQYF. Here the CDR3 DNA reads TGCGCCAGCAGCTTAGGACCAGCGGGGGGGCCGGGCGAGCAGTACTTC.

The CDR3 protein is CASSPPTGNYGYTF. As DNA, the CDR3 is TGTGCCAGCAGCCCCCCGACAGGCAACTATGGCTACACCTTC. V usage is TRBV7-8 and J usage is TRBJ1-2; possible D gene TRBD1, 6 bases. V lost 5 bases, J lost 2 bases, and 12 bases lay in between. The CDR3 loop spans 14 amino acids. Germline values: CDR1 SGHVS, CDR2 FQNEAQ.

The CDR3 sequence is CASSLGTSGTRGQYF. CDR3 coding DNA: TGCGCCAGCAGTCTAGGGACTAGCGGGACGCGAGGGCAGTACTTC. The chain combines TRBV23-1 with TRBJ2-7, with TRBD2 identical over 13 bases. TRBV23-1 is marked as an open reading frame, function uncertain. The J segment lost 9 bases and the V segment lost 4 bases, leaving 9 bases of the junction unmatched. The CDR3 runs to 15 residues.